Reported below is one T cell receptor (beta chain). The V end lost 1 base, the J end lost 3 bases, and 15 bases lay between the germline ends. Germline-derived CDR1 and CDR2 are MGHRA and YSYEKL. The CDR3 is 16 amino acids. The data were taken from a study of blood T cell repertoires in COVID-19. In the authors' methods: Reference gene primer amplification gave estimated nucleated cell counts. This table comes from immunoSEQ multiplex PCR, and its TCRdb copy is limited to in-frame clones, with some not included. The DNA gave D and trimming, while V, J and clone size come from that table. The data hold 150,000 to 200,000 clones, with 80% to 90% observed a single time.

The TCR was taken from a woman aged 45-65 years who had recovered from COVID-19. The specimen sequenced was PBMCs or T cells enriched from blood (not recorded which). The chain is built from TRBV4-1 and TRBJ1-1; D is uncertain. The CDR3 is CASSQVLGPRDTEAFF. CDR3 in DNA: TGCGCCAGCAGCCAAGTGTTAGGGCCGAGGGACACTGAAGCTTTCTTT.